One and the same sample provided the 24 T cell receptor beta chains below, sequenced in a study of a mutant IDH1 vaccine in newly diagnosed glioma. As for time point: week 5, during vaccination. Every vaccination contained 300 ug of the mutant IDH1 20-mer peptide and was paired with topical imiquimod. The data were produced by immunoSEQ multiplex PCR, yet TCRdb's version contains in-frame clones alone and is incomplete. This sample has about 58,000 clones, with approximately 79% found just once. No antigens are known for them. The starting material was PBMCs, obtained from a glioma patient whose treatment included an IDH1 peptide vaccine. These receptors were collected from a woman aged 50 to 60 with glioma.

V gene TRBV6-5 combines with J gene TRBJ2-5, with TRBD1 matching over 7 bases. V shed 4 bases and J 5 bases; nucleotides not matched to a gene: 10. The CDR3 length is 15 residues. CDR1 is MNHEY and CDR2 is SVGAGI in the germline V gene. In DNA, the CDR3 is TGTGCCAGCAGTTTCCGGGACAGCTCTAGGGAGACCCAGTACTTC. Translated, it gives CASSFRDSSRETQYF.

This sequence joins TRBV7-9 and TRBJ2-1; 9 bases map to TRBD1. This CDR3 is 15 amino acids long. V lost 6 bases and J lost 1; bases outside the gene matches: 4. Germline CDR1 and CDR2: SEHNR and FQNEAQ (reference sequence). CDR3 sequence (DNA): TGTGCCAGCAGTGAGGGACAGGGATCCTACAATGAGCAGTTCTTC. Its translation: CASSEGQGSYNEQFF.

V is TRBV7-2 and J is TRBJ1-3, with D uncertain. The germline gives CDR1 SGHTA, CDR2 FQGNSA. V dropped 2 bases and J dropped 4 bases, with 6 bases sitting between them. This CDR3 spans 13 amino acids. CDR3 in amino acids: CASSLIGGNTIYF. The DNA of the CDR3 is TGTGCCAGCAGCTTAATTGGCGGAAACACCATATATTTT. The entire variable domain, with the rest obtained from reference TRBV7-2 and TRBJ1-3, is as follows: GAGVSQSPSNKVTEKGKDVELRCDPISGHTALYWYRQSLGQGLEFLIYFQGNSAPDKSGLPSDRFSAERTGGSVSTLTIQRTQQEDSAVYLCASSLIGGNTIYFGEGSWLTVV.

The chain recombines TRBV5-6 with TRBJ1-1, with D maybe TRBD1 (6 bases). The germline V gene encodes CDR1 SGHDT and CDR2 YYEEEE. The CDR3 spans 12 residues. V was clipped by 4 bases and J by 8 bases, with 12 bases between them. The CDR3 coding sequence is TGTGCCAGCAGCCTTGGACAGTGGGAAGCTTTCTTT. Protein: CASSLGQWEAFF.

The chain uses TRBV2 and TRBJ2-5; TRBD2 aligns across 12 bases. V gave up 3 bases and J gave up 0 bases; unmatched junction bases: 11. The CDR3 contains 19 residues. Germline CDR1 and CDR2: SNHLY and FYNNEI. This chain's CDR3 is CASSDGRLAGGPDQETQYF. The CDR3 DNA reads TGTGCCAGCAGTGATGGGAGGCTAGCGGGGGGGCCGGACCAAGAGACCCAGTACTTC.

The rearrangement joins TRBV2 to TRBJ1-5, with 8 bases fitting TRBD1. After removal of 5 bases from V and 7 bases from J, the junction contained 10 bases not matched to a gene. Germline V gene lookup returns CDR1 SNHLY and CDR2 FYNNEI. The CDR3 runs 15 residues. Here the CDR3 reads CASSRQGAAGQPQHF. The CDR3 DNA follows: TGTGCCAGCAGTCGGCAGGGGGCGGCGGGCCAGCCCCAGCATTTT.

The chain couples TRBV4-2 to TRBJ2-3; 11 bases match TRBD2. Germline values: CDR1 LGHNA, CDR2 YNFKEQ. The junction had 5 bases not matched to a gene; V was cut back by 0 bases and J by 3 bases. CDR3 length equals 17 residues. CDR3 loop: CASSQDYTSGGTDTQYF. The CDR3 nucleotides are TGTGCCAGCAGCCAAGATTACACTAGCGGGGGAACAGATACGCAGTATTTT.

The chain combines TRBV7-9 with TRBJ2-5; no definite D call. Per the germline V gene, CDR1 is SEHNR and CDR2 is FQNEAQ (reference sequence). V lost 1 base to trimming and J lost 2 bases, with 14 bases between them. This CDR3 region has 16 residues. CDR3 nucleotide sequence: TGTGCCAGCAGCTTAGGTCAATCGGGTAAACAAGAGACCCAGTACTTC. Its translation: CASSLGQSGKQETQYF.

J is TRBJ2-5 and V is TRBV18; TRBD2 matches at 9 bases. Germline CDR1 is KGHSH and CDR2 is LQKENI. The trim removed 3 bases at V and 5 bases at J, leaving 1 base unmatched. This CDR3 is 13 amino acids long. CDR3 residues: CASSPGTSETQYF. DNA for the CDR3: TGTGCCAGCTCACCCGGGACTAGCGAGACCCAGTACTTC.

This chain links TRBV4-1 with TRBJ2-5; 10 nucleotides align to TRBD2. CDR1 MGHRA and CDR2 YSYEKL come from the germline V gene. Losses at the gene ends were 5 bases for V and 0 bases for J; bases not matched to a gene: 3. The CDR3 is 15 residues long. Here the CDR3 reads CASSDGLADQETQYF. The DNA for the CDR3 is TGCGCCAGCAGCGACGGACTAGCGGACCAAGAGACCCAGTACTTC.

J is TRBJ1-5 and V is TRBV30; a weak D match, TRBD1 (6 bases). Trimming removed 2 bases at V and 6 bases at J, with 20 bases between. This CDR3 is built from 16 residues. Germline V gene sequence: CDR1 GTSNPN, CDR2 SVGIG (reference sequence). The CDR3 loop is CAWSIPASGASQPQHF. The DNA of the CDR3 is TGTGCCTGGAGTATCCCGGCGTCAGGGGCCAGTCAGCCCCAGCATTTT.

The chain combines TRBV15 with TRBJ1-2, with D perhaps TRBD1 (5 bases). The CDR3 spans 12 residues. The germline V gene encodes CDR1 LNHNV and CDR2 YYDKDF (reference sequence). V lost 8 bases to trimming and J lost 11 bases, with 18 bases between them. The CDR3 region is CATSRGEIGYTF. The CDR3 nucleotides read TGTGCCACCTCCCGGGGGGAAATAGGATACACCTTC.

As DNA, the CDR3 is TGTGCCGCATCACAAGGGAAGATCTCTTTCTTT. Translation gives CAASQGKISFF. The chain combines TRBV5-5 with TRBJ1-1; no definite D call. This CDR3 has 11 residues. Germline values: CDR1 SGHKS, CDR2 YYEKEE (reference sequence). V dropped 10 bases and J dropped 12 bases, with 19 bases sitting between them. Together with reference TRBV5-5 and TRBJ1-1, the CDR3 gives the full variable domain: DAGVTQSPTHLIKTRGQQVTLRCSPISGHKSVSWYQQVLGQGPQFIFQYYEKEERGRGNFPDRFSARQFPNYSSELNVNALLLGDSALYLCAASQGKISFFGQGTRLTVV.

The chain links TRBV9 to TRBJ1-5; 7 nucleotides agree with TRBD1. V was pared by 5 bases and J by 6 bases, with 8 bases of the junction left unmatched. The CDR3 extends over 14 amino acids. Looked up from germline, CDR1 is SGDLS and CDR2 is YYNGEE. The CDR3 reads CASRQRGLGQPQHF. DNA for the CDR3: TGTGCCAGCAGACAGAGGGGGCTAGGTCAGCCCCAGCATTTT. Looking up the rest from reference TRBV9 and TRBJ1-5 gives the full variable domain: DSGVTQTPKHLITATGQRVTLRCSPRSGDLSVYWYQQSLDQGLQFLIQYYNGEERAKGNILERFSAQQFPDLHSELNLSSLELGDSALYFCASRQRGLGQPQHFGDGTRLSIL.

The chain links TRBV25-1 to TRBJ2-7; maybe TRBD1 (5 bases). Germline V lookup: CDR1 MGHDK, CDR2 SYGVNS. Trimming removed 3 bases from V and 5 bases from J, with 20 bases in between. The CDR3 extends over 16 amino acids. The CDR3 bases are TGTGCCAGCAGTGATCACGGTCAGGGCCTTAACCACGAGCAGTACTTC. The encoded protein is CASSDHGQGLNHEQYF.

The genes are TRBV6-1 and TRBJ2-7, with 7 bases identical to TRBD1. In germline, CDR1 is MNHNS, CDR2 SASEGT. V shed 2 bases and J 2 bases; nucleotides not matched to a gene: 3. This CDR3 has 14 residues. The CDR3 is CASSEPGTAYEQYF. Here the CDR3 DNA reads TGTGCCAGCAGTGAACCCGGGACAGCCTACGAGCAGTACTTC.

The rearrangement uses TRBV30 and TRBJ2-6; D remains unclear. This CDR3 is built from 15 residues. V lost 4 bases and J 3 bases, leaving 13 bases between the germline ends. CDR1 GTSNPN and CDR2 SVGIG come from the germline V gene (reference sequence). The CDR3 nucleotides read TGTGCCTGGAAGGGCCCCGCAGTTGGGGCCAACGTCCTGACTTTC. Its protein is CAWKGPAVGANVLTF.

The V call is TRBV2, the J call TRBJ2-3; 10 bases map to TRBD1. CDR1 is SNHLY and CDR2 is FYNNEI in the germline V gene. The ends lost 4 bases at V and 4 bases at J; junction bases unmatched: 5. The CDR3 length is 15 residues. As DNA, the CDR3 is TGTGCCAGCAGTGCTTGGACAGGGGGGGCAGATACGCAGTATTTT. Protein sequence: CASSAWTGGADTQYF.

The chain carries TRBV19 and TRBJ1-3, with 8 bases that match TRBD1. The CDR3 has 16 amino acids. Looked up from germline, CDR1 is LNHDA and CDR2 is SQIVND (reference sequence). V was pared by 5 bases and J by 0 bases, with 6 bases of the junction left unmatched. The CDR3 sequence: CASSPWTGSSGNTIYF. The DNA for the CDR3 is TGTGCCAGTAGTCCCTGGACAGGGAGCTCTGGAAACACCATATATTTT.

The rearrangement uses TRBV19 and TRBJ2-2; D gene ambiguous. V gave up 8 bases and J gave up 5 bases, with 6 bases separating them. CDR3 length: 11 amino acids. CDR1 and CDR2 from the germline V gene are LNHDA and SQIVND (reference sequence). The CDR3 nucleotides are TGTGCCAGTGGCAGGACCGGGGAGCTGTTTTTT. The encoded protein is CASGRTGELFF.

V and J are TRBV9 and TRBJ1-1, with 7 bases matching TRBD1. Germline loops: CDR1 SGDLS, CDR2 YYNGEE. J gave up 7 bases and V 4 bases, and 10 bases lay outside the gene matches. The CDR3 length is 14 residues. DNA of the CDR3: TGTGCCAGCAGCCCTGAGGGGGGGACAGTTGAAGCTTTCTTT. Amino acids: CASSPEGGTVEAFF. Drawing the rest from reference TRBV9 and TRBJ1-1, the complete variable domain is DSGVTQTPKHLITATGQRVTLRCSPRSGDLSVYWYQQSLDQGLQFLIQYYNGEERAKGNILERFSAQQFPDLHSELNLSSLELGDSALYFCASSPEGGTVEAFFGQGTRLTVV.

This chain's CDR3 is CASSESRLAGNTDTQYF. The DNA of the CDR3 is TGCGCCAGCAGTGAGTCGAGACTAGCGGGGAACACAGATACGCAGTATTTT. The V and J genes are TRBV10-1 and TRBJ2-3, with 11 bases aligning to TRBD2. The CDR3 consists of 17 residues. V lost 0 bases, J lost 2 bases, and 4 bases stayed unmatched. Germline-derived CDR1 and CDR2 are WNHNN and SYGVQD (reference sequence).

The chain uses TRBV14 and TRBJ1-1; D is undetermined. The CDR3 contains 15 residues. The V gene lost 3 bases and the J gene lost 1 base, with 12 bases spanning the gap. Looked up from germline, CDR1 is SGHDN and CDR2 is FVKESK. This chain's CDR3 is CASSQEGLPNTEAFF. The CDR3 nucleotides read TGTGCCAGCAGCCAGGAGGGCCTTCCGAACACTGAAGCTTTCTTT.

The sample holds one count of this clone. The gene calls are TRBV29-1 and TRBJ2-2; 10 bases are a match to TRBD1. This CDR3 spans 14 amino acids. Germline V gives CDR1 SQVTM, CDR2 ANQGSEA. V lost 2 bases to trimming and J lost 5 bases; unmatched junction nucleotides: 2. CDR3 in amino acids: CSVEKGQGTGELFF. The CDR3 DNA follows: TGCAGCGTTGAAAAGGGACAGGGGACCGGGGAGCTGTTTTTT.